This T cell receptor (beta chain) was observed in a study of shared T cell receptors in the human thymus. Data came from immunoSEQ multiplex PCR; TCRdb stores just in-frame clones and leaves some out. The sample contains hundreds of thousands of clones, around 78% of which appear only once. A single count supports this clone. The data were also submitted as part of a second study, on human thymus T cells. That paper states: Resected material from corrective heart surgery provided the thymus tissue analysed. Related research described thymic repertoires that were highly overlapping among unrelated individuals.

The source is a boy under two years old with a congenital heart defect. Sequencing was done on a sample of thymocytes.

The DNA for the CDR3 is TGTGCCAGCAGCCCACAAACTAGCGGGAGTCGGTACGAGCAGTACTTC. It codes for CASSPQTSGSRYEQYF. V usage is TRBV11-2 and J usage is TRBJ2-7; 11 bases agree with TRBD2. With 5 bases clipped from V and 4 bases from J, the junction kept 10 bases outside the gene matches. Germline V gene data show CDR1 as SGHAT and CDR2 as FQNNGV. This CDR3 spans 16 amino acids.